These T cell receptor beta chains were read from a single sample in a study of Graves' ophthalmopathy and Graves' hyperthyroidism. TCRdb ran MiXCR on the multiplex PCR reads and lists one entry per CDR3 protein. The data contain about 400,000 distinct CDR3 sequences, roughly 21% of them singletons. The sample comprised peripheral blood. These receptors all come from a woman under 30 with stable Graves' hyperthyroidism. CDR3s include the opening cysteine and the closing phenylalanine or tryptophan. A D gene is named only where the DNA matches it firmly. The size field is filled for only some rows; it gives once, few, many or a size class.

CASSHWTASYEQYF,TGTGCCAGCAGCCACTGGACTGCTTCCTACGAGCAGTACTTC,TRBV5-8,-,TRBJ2-7,-
CASSYYRAEAKNIQYF,TGTGCCAGCAGCTATTATCGAGCGGAAGCCAAAAACATTCAGTACTTC,TRBV7-2,many,TRBJ2-4,-
CASRRVFGELFF,TGTGCCAGCAGACGAGTCTTCGGGGAGCTGTTTTTT,TRBV7-2,many,TRBJ2-2,-
CASSYSGQGNEQYF,TGTGCCAGCAGTTACTCGGGACAGGGGAACGAGCAGTACTTC,TRBV6-5,many,TRBJ2-7,TRBD1
CASSPPNKKGDYEQYF,TGTGCCAGCTCACCACCGAATAAGAAAGGCGACTACGAGCAGTACTTC,TRBV18,few,TRBJ2-7,-
CASSLALGGKGFGFPYEQYF,TGTGCCAGCAGCTTAGCGTTAGGGGGTAAGGGGTTTGGCTTTCCTTACGAGCAGTACTTC,TRBV7-2,-,TRBJ2-7,-
CSARETGQGVSETQYF,TGCAGTGCTAGAGAGACGGGACAGGGGGTGTCGGAGACCCAGTACTTC,TRBV20-1,many,TRBJ2-5,TRBD1
CASSPSAGWGAKNIQYF,TGTGCCAGCAGCCCCTCGGCGGGTTGGGGGGCCAAAAACATTCAGTACTTC,TRBV7-2,few,TRBJ2-4,-
CASSLNREGEQYF,TGTGCCAGCAGTTTGAACAGGGAGGGAGAGCAGTACTTC,TRBV12-3/TRBV12-4,-,TRBJ2-7,-
CASSYLAGVTGELFF,TGTGCCAGCAGTTATCTAGCGGGGGTCACCGGGGAGCTGTTTTTT,TRBV6-5,many,TRBJ2-2,TRBD2
CASSSGGRTGELFF,TGTGCCAGCAGCTCAGGGGGCCGCACCGGGGAGCTGTTTTTT,TRBV6-2/TRBV6-3,many,TRBJ2-2,TRBD1
CASSMDRETQYF,TGTGCCAGCAGCATGGACAGGGAGACCCAGTACTTC,TRBV12-3/TRBV12-4,many,TRBJ2-5,TRBD1
CASLRSGIGYEQYF,TGTGCCAGCCTTAGGTCGGGGATCGGGTACGAGCAGTACTTC,TRBV28,many,TRBJ2-7,-
CAIRPGLAENIKYF,TGTGCCATCAGACCGGGACTAGCGGAAAACATTAAGTACTTC,TRBV10-3,few,TRBJ2-4,TRBD2
CASSPFRGPNTGELFF,TGCGCCAGCAGCCCCTTCAGGGGGCCAAACACCGGGGAGCTGTTTTTT,TRBV5-1,-,TRBJ2-2,TRBD1
CSARDGASGSYEQYF,TGCAGTGCTAGAGACGGGGCTAGCGGGAGCTACGAGCAGTACTTC,TRBV20-1,many,TRBJ2-7,TRBD2
CASSLDRAGANVLTF,TGTGCCAGCAGCTTGGACAGGGCTGGGGCCAACGTCCTGACTTTC,TRBV12-3/TRBV12-4,many,TRBJ2-6,TRBD1
CASSGQGWTEAFF,TGCGCCAGCAGCGGGCAGGGGTGGACTGAAGCTTTCTTT,TRBV5-1,few,TRBJ1-1,-
CSAIPDSNQPQHF,TGCAGTGCTATCCCAGATAGCAATCAGCCCCAGCATTTT,TRBV20-1,-,TRBJ1-5,-
CASSALRDINYQPQHF,TGTGCCAGCAGTGCCCTCCGGGACATTAATTATCAGCCCCAGCATTTT,TRBV2,many,TRBJ1-5,-
CASSSTRQGPLHF,TGTGCCAGCAGTTCCACCCGCCAGGGCCCCCTCCACTTT,TRBV27,-,TRBJ1-6,-
CSARGDGFSYEQYF,TGCAGTGCTAGGGGGGACGGCTTCTCCTACGAGCAGTACTTC,TRBV20-1,once,TRBJ2-7,-
CASSSDRSPEQYF,TGTGCCAGCAGCTCAGACAGGTCCCCCGAGCAGTACTTC,TRBV11-2,-,TRBJ2-7,-
CASSSGQDPSYEQYF,TGTGCCAGCAGCTCCGGACAGGATCCCTCCTACGAGCAGTACTTC,TRBV12-3/TRBV12-4,-,TRBJ2-7,TRBD1
CASSLDRVGTEAFF,TGTGCCAGCAGCCTAGACAGGGTTGGGACTGAAGCTTTCTTT,TRBV7-6,-,TRBJ1-1,TRBD1
CASSVNRVESYGYTF,TGTGCCAGTAGTGTGAACAGGGTCGAGAGCTATGGCTACACCTTC,TRBV19,many,TRBJ1-2,-
CASSVGQSPFF,TGTGCCAGCAGCGTCGGACAGTCGCCTTTCTTT,TRBV2,many,TRBJ1-1,-
CASSFPGRAQYF,TGTGCCAGCAGCTTCCCGGGACGGGCCCAGTACTTC,TRBV7-8,many,TRBJ2-5,-